This is a list of T cell receptor beta chains from one sample in a study of glioma-infiltrating T cells after dendritic cell vaccination. Libraries were prepared by immunoSEQ multiplex PCR; TCRdb keeps only in-frame clonotypes and omits some of them. The sample includes approximately 82,000 clones, 80% to 90% of them seen just once. The sequenced sample was blood, obtained before dendritic cell vaccination. These receptors came from a human donor with glioblastoma. CDR3s include the opening cysteine and the closing phenylalanine or tryptophan. Fields, in order: J gene, clone size, V gene, D gene, CDR3 DNA, CDR3 protein. A D gene is named only where the DNA matches it firmly. Not all rows give a size; the values are once, few, many and, for expanded clones, a class.

J gene: TRBJ1-1; clone size: NA; V gene: TRBV6-6; D gene: NA; CDR3 DNA: TGTGCCAGCAGAACTACAGGGAACACTGAAGCTTTCTTT; CDR3 protein: CASRTTGNTEAFF
J gene: TRBJ1-1; clone size: once; V gene: TRBV14; D gene: NA; CDR3 DNA: TGTGCCAGCAATAACAGGGCCGGTTCAGGACCGAACACTGAAGCTTTCTTT; CDR3 protein: CASNNRAGSGPNTEAFF
J gene: TRBJ1-1; clone size: NA; V gene: TRBV25-1; D gene: NA; CDR3 DNA: TGTGCCAGCAGTGAATTCCGGAACACTGAAGCTTTCTTT; CDR3 protein: CASSEFRNTEAFF
J gene: TRBJ1-1; clone size: NA; V gene: TRBV19; D gene: TRBD1; CDR3 DNA: TGTGCCAGTAAGGTAGGGGGCTTGGACACTGAAGCTTTCTTT; CDR3 protein: CASKVGGLDTEAFF
J gene: TRBJ2-4; clone size: NA; V gene: TRBV6-5; D gene: NA; CDR3 DNA: TGTGCCAGCAGTTATTCCGCCAGGGGCAAAAACATTCAGTACTTC; CDR3 protein: CASSYSARGKNIQYF
J gene: TRBJ1-2; clone size: NA; V gene: TRBV15; D gene: TRBD1; CDR3 DNA: TGTGCCACTTCTGACAGGGATCGGGGCTACACCTTC; CDR3 protein: CATSDRDRGYTF
J gene: TRBJ1-1; clone size: NA; V gene: TRBV29-1; D gene: TRBD1; CDR3 DNA: TGCAGCGTTGAAAAGGGGGCCGGTACTGAAGCTTTCTTT; CDR3 protein: CSVEKGAGTEAFF
J gene: TRBJ1-3; clone size: NA; V gene: TRBV5-8; D gene: TRBD1; CDR3 DNA: TGTGCCAGCAGCCCAAGAGGGGGCTTTTTAGGGGACACCATATATTTT; CDR3 protein: CASSPRGGFLGDTIYF
J gene: TRBJ2-6; clone size: NA; V gene: TRBV5-5; D gene: TRBD1; CDR3 DNA: TGTGCCAGCAGCTTGCCCGGACAGGGCCGGGCCAACGTCCTGACTTTC; CDR3 protein: CASSLPGQGRANVLTF
J gene: TRBJ2-7; clone size: NA; V gene: TRBV19; D gene: NA; CDR3 DNA: TGTGCCAGTAGAAAACAGGGAAGCTCCTACGAGCAGTACTTC; CDR3 protein: CASRKQGSSYEQYF
J gene: TRBJ1-2; clone size: NA; V gene: TRBV5-1; D gene: TRBD1; CDR3 DNA: TGCGCCAGCAGCTTAATTGGGACAGGACCTAACTATGGCTACACCTTC; CDR3 protein: CASSLIGTGPNYGYTF
J gene: TRBJ1-2; clone size: NA; V gene: TRBV10-2; D gene: TRBD1; CDR3 DNA: TGCGCCAGCAGTGAGGGGACAGTGAACTATGGCTACACCTTC; CDR3 protein: CASSEGTVNYGYTF
J gene: TRBJ1-2; clone size: NA; V gene: TRBV18; D gene: TRBD1; CDR3 DNA: TGTGCCAGCTCACCCCCTTCACAGGGGGGCGGCTACACCTTC; CDR3 protein: CASSPPSQGGGYTF
J gene: TRBJ2-7; clone size: NA; V gene: TRBV7-9; D gene: TRBD1; CDR3 DNA: TGTGCCAGCGGGACAGGGAAGGAGCAGTACTTC; CDR3 protein: CASGTGKEQYF
J gene: TRBJ1-4; clone size: NA; V gene: TRBV6-1; D gene: NA; CDR3 DNA: TGTGCCAGCAGTGAAGAGGGGCAGCCTAATGAAAAACTGTTTTTT; CDR3 protein: CASSEEGQPNEKLFF
J gene: TRBJ1-2; clone size: NA; V gene: TRBV10-1; D gene: NA; CDR3 DNA: TGCGCCAGCTTCCCACGGCTAGAGTACTATGGCTACACCTTC; CDR3 protein: CASFPRLEYYGYTF
J gene: TRBJ1-1; clone size: NA; V gene: TRBV6-1; D gene: NA; CDR3 DNA: TGTGCCAGCAGTTGGGGGGGGGACACTGAAGCTTTCTTT; CDR3 protein: CASSWGGDTEAFF
J gene: TRBJ1-5; clone size: NA; V gene: TRBV19; D gene: TRBD1; CDR3 DNA: TGTGCCAGTAGGGGACAGGCCGCCGGTCAGCCCCAGCATTTT; CDR3 protein: CASRGQAAGQPQHF
J gene: TRBJ1-1; clone size: NA; V gene: TRBV5-1; D gene: TRBD1; CDR3 DNA: TGCGCCAGCAGCTTGGGACAGGGAGCGGATGAAGCTTTCTTT; CDR3 protein: CASSLGQGADEAFF
J gene: TRBJ2-5; clone size: NA; V gene: TRBV6-5; D gene: NA; CDR3 DNA: TGTGCCAGCAGTTACTCGCGATCGTCAGGGGCAAACTTC; CDR3 protein: CASSYSRSSGANF
J gene: TRBJ2-7; clone size: NA; V gene: TRBV30; D gene: NA; CDR3 DNA: TGTGCCTGGAGTCCACGGGCGGGGAACGAGCAGTACTTC; CDR3 protein: CAWSPRAGNEQYF
J gene: TRBJ1-6; clone size: NA; V gene: TRBV10-3; D gene: NA; CDR3 DNA: TGTGCCACCCAAAGGGGGTGGGATTCACCCCTCCACTTT; CDR3 protein: CATQRGWDSPLHF
J gene: TRBJ2-5; clone size: once; V gene: TRBV6-6; D gene: NA; CDR3 DNA: TGTGCCAGCGAGTGGGGGGAGTCTAGTCTGGAGACCCAGTACTTC; CDR3 protein: CASEWGESSLETQYF
J gene: TRBJ2-1; clone size: once; V gene: TRBV9; D gene: TRBD2; CDR3 DNA: TGTGCCAGCAGCGTAGTCGGGGGGACGCAGTTCTTC; CDR3 protein: CASSVVGGTQFF
J gene: TRBJ1-2; clone size: NA; V gene: TRBV27; D gene: NA; CDR3 DNA: TGTGCCACAGATGGCTACACCTTC; CDR3 protein: CATDGYTF
J gene: TRBJ1-6; clone size: once; V gene: TRBV6-1; D gene: NA; CDR3 DNA: TGTGCCAGCAGTCAGCTACAGGGAGCGAATTCCCCCCTCCACTTT; CDR3 protein: CASSQLQGANSPLHF
J gene: TRBJ2-1; clone size: NA; V gene: TRBV29-1; D gene: TRBD1; CDR3 DNA: TGCAGCGTTGAAGGTCAGTCGGGACAGTCCCTAATATCCTACAATGAGCAGTTCTTC; CDR3 protein: CSVEGQSGQSLISYNEQFF